A single sample gave rise to the 13 T cell receptor beta chains below, sequenced in a study of monozygotic twins with inflammatory bowel disease. TCRdb re-called the 5' RACE reads and gives one entry per CDR3 protein, without DNA. This sample carries nearly 450,000 distinct CDR3 sequences, with about 2.4% going to the ten biggest clones. The sample taken for sequencing was blood. Receptors were obtained from a human donor with ulcerative colitis or Crohn's disease, or a healthy co-twin of an affected twin (not recorded which).

V is TRBV7-2 and J is TRBJ2-3. CDR1 and CDR2 from the germline V gene are SGHTA and FQGNSA. CDR3 length: 14 amino acids. The CDR3 is CASSAETGTDTQYF.

The rearrangement links TRBV4-1 to TRBJ2-1. CDR1 and CDR2 (germline): MGHRA, YSYEKL. This CDR3 contains 14 residues. The CDR3 loop reads CASSQVRPNTEQFF.

The chain joins TRBV6-4 to TRBJ2-7; there is no DNA to check the TCRdb D call of TRBD2. There are 16 residues in the CDR3. CDR1 is MRHNA, CDR2 SNTAGT, per germline. CDR3 loop: CASSDSGLAGGREQYF.

V and J are TRBV27 and TRBJ1-2; TCRdb returns TRBD1, unconfirmable since there is no DNA. This CDR3 is built from 14 residues. CDR1 is MNHEY, CDR2 SMNVEV, per germline (reference sequence). CDR3 region: CASSSQGALYGYTF.

V usage is TRBV7-2 and J usage is TRBJ2-2; the D gene TCRdb calls, TRBD1, cannot be checked with no DNA. The CDR3 totals 17 residues. CDR1 is SGHTA, CDR2 FQGNSA, per germline. This CDR3 reads CASSPRIPGAGSGKLFF.

CDR3 region: CAWGEQGYTEAFF. The rearrangement uses TRBV30 and TRBJ1-1; the TRBD1 assignment by TCRdb is unverifiable without DNA. From germline, CDR1 is GTSNPN and CDR2 SVGIG (reference sequence). The CDR3 spans 13 residues.

The V call is TRBV28, the J call TRBJ2-1; TCRdb lists TRBD2, though no DNA is available to test this call. CDR1 is MDHEN and CDR2 is SYDVKM in the germline V gene. The CDR3 is made up of 12 amino acids. CDR3 sequence reads: CASSSTAGEQFF.

This chain connects TRBV12-3 or TRBV12-4 to TRBJ2-3. This CDR3 is built from 13 residues. CDR3 region: CASRLPEPDTQYF.

The chain carries TRBV5-6 and TRBJ2-3; TCRdb outputs TRBD2, but without DNA this stays unchecked. This CDR3 has 15 residues. Per germline, CDR1 SGHDT and CDR2 YYEEEE. CDR3 amino acids: CASSFGLTFTDTQYF.

The J gene is TRBJ1-1, the V gene TRBV3-1; with no DNA, the TCRdb D assignment of TRBD1 cannot be verified. The V gene's germline CDR1 is LGHDT and CDR2 YNNKEL (reference sequence). This CDR3 region has 14 residues. CDR3 in amino acids: CASSLYRPNTEAFF.

V and J are TRBV20-1 and TRBJ1-4; with no DNA, the TCRdb D assignment of TRBD1 cannot be verified. The germline V gene has CDR1 DFQATT and CDR2 SNEGSKA (reference sequence). There are 14 residues in the CDR3. CDR3 residues: CSALISGLNEKLFF.

The V gene is TRBV15, the J gene TRBJ2-2; TCRdb outputs TRBD2, but without DNA this stays unchecked. The CDR3 is made up of 14 amino acids. CDR1 LNHNV and CDR2 YYDKDF come from the germline V gene (reference sequence). The CDR3 reads CATTAGGYTGELFF.

CDR3 in amino acids: CSARDGSQETQYF. The chain has TRBV20-1 and TRBJ2-5. CDR1 is DFQATT and CDR2 is SNEGSKA in the germline V gene (reference sequence). This CDR3 comprises 13 residues.